Listed below are T cell receptor beta chains from one sample, sequenced in a study of T cell responses to AZD1222 COVID-19 vaccine. Only in-frame clones appear in the TCRdb table, and some are missing; sequencing was by immunoSEQ multiplex PCR. In the table there are 95,000 to 150,000 clones, about 91% of which are singletons. Source: peripheral blood, taken on day 0 of AZD1222 vaccination. Receptors were obtained from an adult in good health. CDR3s include the opening cysteine and the closing phenylalanine or tryptophan. The order of the fields is clone size, D gene, V gene, J gene, CDR3 DNA, CDR3 protein. D genes are given only for firm matches. Clone size, where shown, is once, few, many, or a class for clones that have expanded.

abundance: .; d_gene: .; v_gene: TRBV6-5; j_gene: TRBJ1-2; CDR3nt: TGTGCCAGCAGTTACCTAGGCAGGAGAACAAACTATGGCTACACCTTC; CDR3aa: CASSYLGRRTNYGYTF
abundance: .; d_gene: .; v_gene: TRBV4-3; j_gene: TRBJ2-1; CDR3nt: TGCGCCAGCAGTCGAAGACAGTACAATGAGCAGTTCTTC; CDR3aa: CASSRRQYNEQFF
abundance: .; d_gene: .; v_gene: TRBV27; j_gene: TRBJ2-1; CDR3nt: TGTGCCAGCAAGTTTAACCTGGGATACAATGAGCAGTTCTTC; CDR3aa: CASKFNLGYNEQFF
abundance: .; d_gene: .; v_gene: TRBV18; j_gene: TRBJ1-2; CDR3nt: TGTGCCAGCTCACCAGGGGCGGGGTTTCATTATGGCTACACCTTC; CDR3aa: CASSPGAGFHYGYTF
abundance: once; d_gene: .; v_gene: TRBV2; j_gene: TRBJ1-4; CDR3nt: TGTGCCAGCAGTGATCCCGGGTTCGCTAATGAAAAACTGTTTTTT; CDR3aa: CASSDPGFANEKLFF
abundance: once; d_gene: .; v_gene: TRBV19; j_gene: TRBJ2-5; CDR3nt: TGTGCCAGTAGTATTTTGGGGGAGACCCAGTACTTC; CDR3aa: CASSILGETQYF
abundance: .; d_gene: TRBD1; v_gene: TRBV5-1; j_gene: TRBJ1-1; CDR3nt: TGCGCCAGCAGCTCCGCAGGGGGCCTTGAAGCTTTCTTT; CDR3aa: CASSSAGGLEAFF
abundance: .; d_gene: .; v_gene: TRBV2; j_gene: TRBJ1-2; CDR3nt: TGTGCCAGCAGTGAAGAAAACTATGGCTACACCTTC; CDR3aa: CASSEENYGYTF
abundance: .; d_gene: TRBD2; v_gene: TRBV15; j_gene: TRBJ2-5; CDR3nt: TGTGCCACCAGCAGAGATCCGGGGCTAGCGGGAGGGCGGAAAGAGACCCAGTACTTC; CDR3aa: CATSRDPGLAGGRKETQYF
abundance: .; d_gene: .; v_gene: TRBV7-3; j_gene: TRBJ2-3; CDR3nt: TGTGCCAGCAGCCTCCTGACTTGGGATACGCAGTATTTT; CDR3aa: CASSLLTWDTQYF
abundance: .; d_gene: TRBD1; v_gene: TRBV5-4; j_gene: TRBJ1-1; CDR3nt: TGTGCCAGCAGCCGACAGGGGGCGGGTACTGAAGCTTTCTTT; CDR3aa: CASSRQGAGTEAFF
abundance: .; d_gene: TRBD1; v_gene: TRBV28; j_gene: TRBJ2-4; CDR3nt: TGTGCCAGCAGTCAACCGGGACAGGGGGACAAAAACATTCAGTACTTC; CDR3aa: CASSQPGQGDKNIQYF
abundance: .; d_gene: TRBD1; v_gene: TRBV7-6; j_gene: TRBJ2-2; CDR3nt: TGTGCCAGCGCATCTTGGGACAGGGCTAACACCGGGGAGCTGTTTTTT; CDR3aa: CASASWDRANTGELFF
abundance: .; d_gene: .; v_gene: TRBV7-3; j_gene: TRBJ1-1; CDR3nt: TGTGCCAGCGGATCTGGTATGAACACTGAAGCTTTCTTT; CDR3aa: CASGSGMNTEAFF
abundance: .; d_gene: .; v_gene: TRBV30; j_gene: TRBJ1-6; CDR3nt: TGTGCCTGGAGTGGCAGAATAGCCTATAATTCACCCCTCCACTTT; CDR3aa: CAWSGRIAYNSPLHF
abundance: .; d_gene: TRBD2; v_gene: TRBV5-4; j_gene: TRBJ2-2; CDR3nt: TGTGCCAGCAGCATGGGACTAGCGGGGGGAGGCACCGGGGAGCTGTTTTTT; CDR3aa: CASSMGLAGGGTGELFF
abundance: .; d_gene: TRBD1; v_gene: TRBV5-1; j_gene: TRBJ1-3; CDR3nt: TGCGCCAGCAGCCGCTCCGGACAGGCCGCGGCTGGAAACACCATATATTTT; CDR3aa: CASSRSGQAAAGNTIYF
abundance: .; d_gene: .; v_gene: TRBV3-1/TRBV3-2; j_gene: TRBJ2-5; CDR3nt: TGTGCCAGCAGCCAAAGTGGGCAGCGGGAGACCCAGTACTTC; CDR3aa: CASSQSGQRETQYF
abundance: .; d_gene: .; v_gene: TRBV6-5; j_gene: TRBJ1-5; CDR3nt: TGTGCCAGCAGTTACGCGACAGATCAGCCCCAGCATTTT; CDR3aa: CASSYATDQPQHF
abundance: .; d_gene: TRBD1; v_gene: TRBV7-7; j_gene: TRBJ2-1; CDR3nt: TGTGCTAGCAGCCCGGGGACAGGGGCATCCAATGAGCAGTTCTTC; CDR3aa: CASSPGTGASNEQFF
abundance: .; d_gene: .; v_gene: TRBV4-1; j_gene: TRBJ1-5; CDR3nt: TGCGCCAGCAGCCATGGCAGTTCACGGCCCCAGCATTTT; CDR3aa: CASSHGSSRPQHF
abundance: .; d_gene: .; v_gene: TRBV24-1; j_gene: TRBJ1-5; CDR3nt: TGTGCCACCAGTGATTACAGCCACAGCAATCAGCCCCAGCATTTT; CDR3aa: CATSDYSHSNQPQHF
abundance: .; d_gene: TRBD1; v_gene: TRBV6-5; j_gene: TRBJ1-2; CDR3nt: TGTGCCAGCAGTCCTACCGGGACAGGGGAATATGGCTACACCTTC; CDR3aa: CASSPTGTGEYGYTF
abundance: .; d_gene: TRBD2; v_gene: TRBV11-3; j_gene: TRBJ2-5; CDR3nt: TGTGCCAGCAGCAGTAGCGGGAGGCGTCCGGAGACCCAGTACTTC; CDR3aa: CASSSSGRRPETQYF
abundance: .; d_gene: .; v_gene: TRBV19; j_gene: TRBJ1-2; CDR3nt: TGTGCCAGTAGCCCCATGCCCGACGGCAGGTATGGCTACACCTTC; CDR3aa: CASSPMPDGRYGYTF
abundance: .; d_gene: .; v_gene: TRBV7-9; j_gene: TRBJ1-1; CDR3nt: TGTGCCAGCAGCTTGCGGGACGAGGACACTGAAGCTTTCTTT; CDR3aa: CASSLRDEDTEAFF
abundance: once; d_gene: .; v_gene: TRBV7-9; j_gene: TRBJ1-4; CDR3nt: TGTGCCAGCAGCTCCTCCGGGGGGGTGGCGGGCGGAAAACTGTTTTTT; CDR3aa: CASSSSGGVAGGKLFF
abundance: .; d_gene: .; v_gene: TRBV20-1; j_gene: TRBJ2-7; CDR3nt: TGCAGTGCTAGCCAATCCTACGAGCAGTACTTC; CDR3aa: CSASQSYEQYF
abundance: .; d_gene: .; v_gene: TRBV5-4; j_gene: TRBJ1-2; CDR3nt: TGTGCCAGCAGCGGAACCAGGGAAATTGGTGGCTACACCTTC; CDR3aa: CASSGTREIGGYTF
abundance: .; d_gene: TRBD1; v_gene: TRBV28; j_gene: TRBJ1-4; CDR3nt: TGTGCCAGCGGAACAGGGGGCTTTGGTAATGAAAAACTGTTTTTT; CDR3aa: CASGTGGFGNEKLFF
abundance: .; d_gene: .; v_gene: TRBV7-2; j_gene: TRBJ2-3; CDR3nt: TGTGCCAGCAGCTCGGGGCCTCAATTCGGGACAGATACGCAGTATTTT; CDR3aa: CASSSGPQFGTDTQYF
abundance: .; d_gene: .; v_gene: TRBV18; j_gene: TRBJ1-5; CDR3nt: TGTGCCAGCTCACAGGGGACCGAGGGCCAGCCCCAGCATTTT; CDR3aa: CASSQGTEGQPQHF
abundance: .; d_gene: .; v_gene: TRBV2; j_gene: TRBJ1-1; CDR3nt: TGTGCCAGCAGTGGCGAGGAGACCACTGAAGCTTTCTTT; CDR3aa: CASSGEETTEAFF
abundance: .; d_gene: .; v_gene: TRBV12-3/TRBV12-4; j_gene: TRBJ2-1; CDR3nt: TGTGCCAGTGCCTCCAGGGTGCAGTTCTTC; CDR3aa: CASASRVQFF
abundance: .; d_gene: .; v_gene: TRBV19; j_gene: TRBJ1-1; CDR3nt: TGTGCCAGTAGTCCATTGGTGAACACTGAAGCTTTCTTT; CDR3aa: CASSPLVNTEAFF
abundance: .; d_gene: .; v_gene: TRBV20-1; j_gene: TRBJ2-1; CDR3nt: TGCAGTGCTAGTCCCGGGACTTACAATGAGCAGTTCTTC; CDR3aa: CSASPGTYNEQFF
abundance: .; d_gene: .; v_gene: TRBV24-1; j_gene: TRBJ1-2; CDR3nt: TGTGCCACCAGTGATTCCGGGCTGGAGGGAGTCTACACCTTC; CDR3aa: CATSDSGLEGVYTF
abundance: .; d_gene: .; v_gene: TRBV19; j_gene: TRBJ1-6; CDR3nt: TGTGCCAGTCAACCCCGTATGGGTTCACCCCTCCACTTT; CDR3aa: CASQPRMGSPLHF
abundance: .; d_gene: TRBD1; v_gene: TRBV6-5; j_gene: TRBJ1-2; CDR3nt: TGTGCCAGCACCCTGACAGGGAACTACTATGGCTACACCTTC; CDR3aa: CASTLTGNYYGYTF
abundance: .; d_gene: .; v_gene: TRBV20-1; j_gene: TRBJ1-1; CDR3nt: TGCAGTGCTGATTTGAACACTGAAGCTTTCTTT; CDR3aa: CSADLNTEAFF
abundance: few; d_gene: TRBD1; v_gene: TRBV19; j_gene: TRBJ1-5; CDR3nt: TGTGCCAGTAGTACCTACGGACAGGGATGGGATCAGCCCCAGCATTTT; CDR3aa: CASSTYGQGWDQPQHF
abundance: .; d_gene: .; v_gene: TRBV7-2; j_gene: TRBJ1-5; CDR3nt: TGTGCCAGCAGCTTAGAAACTGGGGATCAGCCCCAGCATTTT; CDR3aa: CASSLETGDQPQHF
abundance: .; d_gene: .; v_gene: TRBV15; j_gene: TRBJ2-3; CDR3nt: TGTGCCACCAGCAAACACCCGGGCCGGGATACGCAGTATTTT; CDR3aa: CATSKHPGRDTQYF
abundance: .; d_gene: .; v_gene: TRBV7-9; j_gene: TRBJ1-1; CDR3nt: TGTGCCAGCAGCCGGACAGAGACCACTGAAGCTTTCTTT; CDR3aa: CASSRTETTEAFF
abundance: .; d_gene: .; v_gene: TRBV5-4; j_gene: TRBJ2-5; CDR3nt: TGTGCCAGCAGCCCTAGATGGGGACAAGAGACCCAGTACTTC; CDR3aa: CASSPRWGQETQYF
abundance: .; d_gene: .; v_gene: TRBV19; j_gene: TRBJ1-5; CDR3nt: TGTGCCAGTAAGGGAGGAGGGATTCGGGTGGATCAGCCCCAGCATTTT; CDR3aa: CASKGGGIRVDQPQHF
abundance: .; d_gene: .; v_gene: TRBV29-1; j_gene: TRBJ2-3; CDR3nt: TGCAGCGTTGAAGGGGTAGGGACAGATACGCAGTATTTT; CDR3aa: CSVEGVGTDTQYF
abundance: .; d_gene: .; v_gene: TRBV12-5; j_gene: TRBJ2-6; CDR3nt: TGTGCTAGTGCCCCCTATGCTCCGGTCTCTGGGGCCAACGTCCTGACTTTC; CDR3aa: CASAPYAPVSGANVLTF
abundance: .; d_gene: TRBD1; v_gene: TRBV2; j_gene: TRBJ2-7; CDR3nt: TGTGCCAGCCGGGACAGGGTCTACGAGCAGTACTTC; CDR3aa: CASRDRVYEQYF
abundance: .; d_gene: TRBD2; v_gene: TRBV10-3; j_gene: TRBJ2-1; CDR3nt: TGTGCCATCAGTGATTCAGGCGGGAGATCCTACAATGAGCAGTTCTTC; CDR3aa: CAISDSGGRSYNEQFF
abundance: .; d_gene: .; v_gene: TRBV11-2; j_gene: TRBJ2-6; CDR3nt: TGTGCCAGCAGCTGGGCTGGGGCCAACGTCCTGACTTTC; CDR3aa: CASSWAGANVLTF
abundance: once; d_gene: .; v_gene: TRBV6-5; j_gene: TRBJ1-6; CDR3nt: TGTGCCAGCAGTTACGGGCTATTAGGTTCACCCCTCCACTTT; CDR3aa: CASSYGLLGSPLHF
abundance: .; d_gene: .; v_gene: TRBV18; j_gene: TRBJ1-2; CDR3nt: TGTGCCAGCCAAGACGGACAAGTCTATGGCTACACCTTC; CDR3aa: CASQDGQVYGYTF
abundance: .; d_gene: .; v_gene: TRBV25-1; j_gene: TRBJ1-2; CDR3nt: TGTGCCAGCAGTGCCCTGGATTATGGCTACACCTTC; CDR3aa: CASSALDYGYTF
abundance: .; d_gene: .; v_gene: TRBV2; j_gene: TRBJ1-6; CDR3nt: TGTGCCAGCGTATCAGGGTTTAGGTCACCCCTCCACTTT; CDR3aa: CASVSGFRSPLHF
abundance: .; d_gene: TRBD2; v_gene: TRBV5-1; j_gene: TRBJ2-3; CDR3nt: TGCGCCAGCAGCTTACGGAGCCTGGGGGGGACAGATACGCAGTATTTT; CDR3aa: CASSLRSLGGTDTQYF
abundance: once; d_gene: .; v_gene: TRBV28; j_gene: TRBJ1-5; CDR3nt: TGTGCCAGCAGTTCGGCTTCAGTGGGGGAAAATCAGCCCCAGCATTTT; CDR3aa: CASSSASVGENQPQHF
abundance: .; d_gene: .; v_gene: TRBV10-2; j_gene: TRBJ1-2; CDR3nt: TGCGCCAGCAGTGATCGACAGGCCTCAGGGGGCTACACCTTC; CDR3aa: CASSDRQASGGYTF